Listed here are 14 T cell receptor beta chains from one sample, sequenced in a study of OX40 agonist ivuxolimab in advanced cancers. The data were produced by immunoSEQ multiplex PCR, yet TCRdb's version contains in-frame clones alone and is incomplete. The sample includes 20,000 to 30,000 clones, about 86% seen only once; the top ten take less than 50%. Sequencing was performed on CD4+ or CD8+ T cells sorted from blood, taken in a trial of the OX40 agonist ivuxolimab. These receptors were collected from an adult with an advanced solid tumor such as melanoma, head and neck, liver or kidney cancer.

This clone came up once. This chain joins TRBV13 and TRBJ2-1, with TRBD2 identical over 12 bases. This CDR3 has 17 residues. V shed 5 bases and J 0 bases; nucleotides not matched to a gene: 5. Germline lookup yields CDR1 PRHDT and CDR2 FYEKMQ (reference sequence). The CDR3 here is CASSPPTSGSSYNEQFF. In DNA, the CDR3 is TGTGCCAGCAGCCCCCCGACTAGCGGGAGCTCCTACAATGAGCAGTTCTTC.

V usage is TRBV7-9 and J usage is TRBJ1-1; TRBD1 aligns across 9 bases. CDR3 length: 15 amino acids. From germline, CDR1 is SEHNR and CDR2 FQNEAQ (reference sequence). The trim removed 5 bases at V and 4 bases at J, leaving 8 bases unmatched. The CDR3: CASSVGQGSGTEAFF. DNA of the CDR3: TGTGCCAGCAGCGTAGGACAGGGGAGCGGCACTGAAGCTTTCTTT.

The genes are TRBV5-4 and TRBJ2-1, with D perhaps matching TRBD1 (5 bases). V was shortened by 4 bases and J by 5 bases, with 13 bases between the two germline ends. The CDR3 is 14 amino acids. Germline CDR1 reads SGHNT; CDR2 reads YYREEE (reference sequence). CDR3 sequence: CASSLLGLNNEQFF. The DNA for the CDR3 is TGTGCCAGCAGCCTACTGGGGCTCAACAATGAGCAGTTCTTC.

This sequence joins TRBV7-7 and TRBJ2-1; D remains ambiguous. Germline CDR1 is SSHAT and CDR2 is FNYEAQ (reference sequence). The CDR3 has 15 amino acids. V was clipped by 5 bases and J by 3 bases, with 14 bases between them. CDR3 amino acids: CASSPASPNYNEQFF. CDR3 coding DNA: TGTGCCAGCAGCCCAGCCTCACCCAACTACAATGAGCAGTTCTTC.

The gene calls are TRBV19 and TRBJ2-7, with 10 bases identical to TRBD2. Germline CDR1 LNHDA, CDR2 SQIVND (reference sequence). V lost 5 bases and J lost 0; bases outside the gene matches: 10. The CDR3 is made up of 17 amino acids. The CDR3 nucleotides read TGTGCCAGTAGTGCCTATAGCGGGGGGCCTCACTCCTACGAGCAGTACTTC. Its translation: CASSAYSGGPHSYEQYF.

The V call is TRBV19, the J call TRBJ2-7; D not certain. The germline V gene encodes CDR1 LNHDA and CDR2 SQIVND (reference sequence). Between the trimmed V and J ends, which lost 6 bases and 3 bases, there was a span of 12 bases. This CDR3 region has 13 residues. Here the CDR3 DNA reads TGTGCCAGTAGCCCGGCAAAGGGCTACGAGCAGTACTTC. Residues: CASSPAKGYEQYF.

This clone ranks as medium-sized (0.01 to 0.1%). CDR3 residues: CASSFRGLYEQYF. CDR3 bases: TGTGCCAGCAGTTTCAGGGGGTTGTATGAGCAGTACTTC. The V call is TRBV28, the J call TRBJ2-7; 7 bases are a match to TRBD1. Unmatched junction bases numbered 6, after V lost 3 bases and J lost 7 bases. The CDR3 has 13 residues. Germline lookup yields CDR1 MDHEN and CDR2 SYDVKM.

The chain combines TRBV13 with TRBJ2-1; D tentatively fits TRBD1 or TRBD2 (6 bases each). The CDR3 spans 15 residues. Germline V gives CDR1 PRHDT, CDR2 FYEKMQ (reference sequence). Trimming shortened V by 4 bases and J by 7 bases, and 17 bases separated the two germline ends. CDR3 residues: CASSYPGALINEQFF. The CDR3 nucleotides are TGTGCCAGCAGCTACCCGGGGGCTCTAATAAATGAGCAGTTCTTC.

J is TRBJ1-1 and V is TRBV28, with D unresolved. V gave up 2 bases and J gave up 5 bases, with 15 bases separating them. This CDR3 comprises 15 residues. Germline CDR1 MDHEN, CDR2 SYDVKM. The CDR3 bases are TGTGCCAGCAGTTTACCTCGGGGAGTGAGGACTGAAGCTTTCTTT. Its protein product is CASSLPRGVRTEAFF.

The chain is built from TRBV6-4 and TRBJ2-3; D not certain. The CDR3 extends over 13 amino acids. Germline V gives CDR1 MRHNA, CDR2 SNTAGT. The ends were cut back, 0 bases at V and 2 bases at J, with 3 bases in the middle. CDR3: CASSDSPTDTQYF. For the CDR3, the DNA is TGTGCCAGCAGTGACTCCCCCACAGATACGCAGTATTTT.

The V gene is TRBV30, the J gene TRBJ2-7; no clear D. V was cut by 3 bases and J by 2 bases, with 14 bases left in between. The CDR3 loop spans 14 amino acids. The germline V gene has CDR1 GTSNPN and CDR2 SVGIG (reference sequence). The CDR3 sequence: CAWSAGPRPYEQYF. The CDR3 coding sequence is TGTGCCTGGAGCGCAGGCCCCCGCCCCTACGAGCAGTACTTC.

This rearrangement joins TRBV7-9 to TRBJ1-2; tentative D call: TRBD1 (5 bases). The CDR3 is made up of 16 amino acids. The V gene's germline CDR1 is SEHNR and CDR2 FQNEAQ (reference sequence). V lost 4 bases, J lost 8 bases, and 23 bases lay in between. Written as DNA, the CDR3 is TGTGCCAGCAGCTCCAGTTCGGGTCCAGGGCTCGGCGGCTACACCTTC. Translating it yields CASSSSSGPGLGGYTF.

The chain couples TRBV28 to TRBJ1-5; the match to TRBD1 covers 8 bases. The germline gives CDR1 MDHEN, CDR2 SYDVKM. The ends lost 3 bases at V and 1 base at J; junction bases unmatched: 8. The length of the CDR3 is 17 residues. The DNA of the CDR3 is TGTGCCAGCAGTTTCCGGACAGGGATTGTAAGCAATCAGCCCCAGCATTTT. It translates to CASSFRTGIVSNQPQHF.

This chain connects TRBV7-8 to TRBJ2-2, with 13 bases identical to TRBD2. The CDR3 is 18 amino acids. Germline V gene data show CDR1 as SGHVS and CDR2 as FQNEAQ. V shed 5 bases, J shed 3 bases, and the junction held 9 bases outside the gene matches. Here the CDR3 DNA reads TGTGCCAGCAGCGACTTGACGGGACTAGCGGGATACACCGGGGAGCTGTTTTTT. It encodes CASSDLTGLAGYTGELFF.